This T cell receptor beta chain was captured by sequencing in a study of shared clonotypes between healthy human individuals. Study-wide points: Blood alone was sampled, and tissue repertoires likely differ. Against clonotypes common to all four donors, non-shared ones had lower generation probabilities. With four donors compared, 4.5% to 6.5% of naive CD4 clonotypes were shared. It was anticipated that sequencing depth would influence how many clonotypes donors shared.

The repertoire was sequenced with immunoSEQ multiplex PCR; TCRdb's copy has only in-frame clones and lacks some. The table lists millions of clones, about 92% of them singletons. This clone was found once. Its matching antigen is unknown. The TCR comes from a man younger than 35 in good health. Some clones in this sample may be carry-over from other donors' samples. Specimen: naive CD4+ T cells from PBMCs. Sample subset: CD45RA+ positively selected.

The CDR3 DNA reads as TGTGCCAGCAGTTTGGGACAGGGGCGATACACCTTC. Encoded protein: CASSLGQGRYTF. The V gene is TRBV28, the J gene TRBJ1-2; 10 nucleotides align to TRBD1. CDR1 MDHEN and CDR2 SYDVKM come from the germline V gene. CDR3 size: 12 residues. Unmatched junction bases numbered 3, after V lost 3 bases and J lost 11 bases.